One sample yielded the 2 T cell receptor beta chains listed below, sequenced in a study of shared clonotypes between healthy human individuals. Profiling relied on immunoSEQ multiplex PCR, and the TCRdb table lists in-frame clones only, not all of them. The sample consists of fewer than 850,000 clones, 90% of them appearing once. Sequencing input: memory CD8+ T cells from PBMCs. Subset reported: CD45RO+ cells pooled with CCR7-negative TemRA cells. These receptor sequences come from a man between 18 and 35 years old in good health. Some clones in this sample may be carry-over from other donors' samples.

The V and J genes are TRBV28 and TRBJ1-2; possibly TRBD1 for D (5 bases). The V end lost 6 bases, the J end lost 8 bases, and 22 bases lay between the germline ends. Germline V gene sequence: CDR1 MDHEN, CDR2 SYDVKM. The CDR3 consists of 15 residues. The CDR3 nucleotides read TGTGCCAGCAGCTACTCTATCCCGGGACGCTCGGGCTACACCTTC. Its translation: CASSYSIPGRSGYTF.

Remarks on this clone: The same CDR3 can be traced to other DNA sequences in this sample. The chain links TRBV5-1 to TRBJ2-7; 10 positions match TRBD1. Per germline, CDR1 SGHRS and CDR2 YFSETQ. V lost 4 bases and J lost 2; bases outside the gene matches: 3. The CDR3 has 14 residues. The CDR3 bases are TGCGCCAGCAGCCCAGGACAGGGGGCCTACGAGCAGTACTTC. Amino acids: CASSPGQGAYEQYF.